These T cell receptor beta chains were read from a single sample in a study of blood T cell repertoires in COVID-19. Clones were sequenced by immunoSEQ multiplex PCR, and TCRdb holds only the in-frame ones, with some missing. The repertoire holds around 320,000 clones, 85% seen once, with 7.2% in the top ten. Sample: peripheral blood. The receptors come from a human donor in a cohort sampled during active COVID-19. Both conserved end residues are part of each CDR3. A D gene is named only where the DNA matches it firmly.

d_call: .; v_call: TRBV6-5; cdr3_aa: CASREGMDTEAFF
d_call: TRBD1; v_call: TRBV5-4; cdr3_aa: CASSWTGGDYGYTF
d_call: TRBD2; v_call: TRBV4-2; cdr3_aa: CASSQEPGASGETQETQYF
d_call: .; v_call: TRBV3-1/TRBV3-2; cdr3_aa: CASSHQGPLNEQFF
d_call: TRBD1; v_call: TRBV9; cdr3_aa: CASSADRGREQYF
d_call: .; v_call: TRBV3-1/TRBV3-2; cdr3_aa: CASSQAGTTYNSPLHF
d_call: .; v_call: TRBV20-1; cdr3_aa: CSASSGGRGGYTF
d_call: .; v_call: TRBV7-3; cdr3_aa: CASSSGVGTEAFF
d_call: TRBD1; v_call: TRBV6-6; cdr3_aa: CASSYPTGGSEKLFF
d_call: TRBD2; v_call: TRBV18; cdr3_aa: CASWGLDRDTGELFF
d_call: .; v_call: TRBV6-5; cdr3_aa: CASDLGPYEQYF
d_call: TRBD1; v_call: TRBV19; cdr3_aa: CASSSQPGQGKNEQFF
d_call: .; v_call: TRBV29-1; cdr3_aa: CSVEIRSGIREQYF
d_call: .; v_call: TRBV12-5; cdr3_aa: CASGLVGRVGNEQFF
d_call: .; v_call: TRBV9; cdr3_aa: CASSVTQGPNSPLHF
d_call: .; v_call: TRBV11-2; cdr3_aa: CASSPRATNEKLFF
d_call: TRBD1; v_call: TRBV27; cdr3_aa: CASSLGQGNSPLHF
d_call: .; v_call: TRBV6-5; cdr3_aa: CASKETYNEQFF
d_call: TRBD1; v_call: TRBV25-1; cdr3_aa: CASSEGQGAGQPQHF
d_call: .; v_call: TRBV7-3; cdr3_aa: CASSKQGGGGYTF
d_call: TRBD1; v_call: TRBV7-9; cdr3_aa: CASSLGQGSQPQHF
d_call: TRBD1; v_call: TRBV24-1; cdr3_aa: CATSAKDRGGTDTQYF
d_call: TRBD2; v_call: TRBV7-2; cdr3_aa: CASSLAVGGGATDTQYF
d_call: .; v_call: TRBV12-3/TRBV12-4; cdr3_aa: CASSPGGSYEQYF
d_call: .; v_call: TRBV19; cdr3_aa: CASTLGSGGNQPQHF
d_call: TRBD1; v_call: TRBV29-1; cdr3_aa: CSVQYPGTGPYEQYF
d_call: .; v_call: TRBV7-8; cdr3_aa: CASSATTPGAGEQYF
d_call: TRBD2; v_call: TRBV29-1; cdr3_aa: CSCGSRGGTGELFF
d_call: .; v_call: TRBV27; cdr3_aa: CASSLSRPLATSSYNEQFF
d_call: TRBD1; v_call: TRBV20-1; cdr3_aa: CSASTGQSSYEQYF
d_call: .; v_call: TRBV5-1; cdr3_aa: CASSLRGDADTQYF
d_call: .; v_call: TRBV9; cdr3_aa: CASSTQLNTEAFF
d_call: .; v_call: TRBV5-1; cdr3_aa: CASSSTRVTDTQYF
d_call: TRBD1; v_call: TRBV4-2; cdr3_aa: CASSIRQGPYGYTF
d_call: .; v_call: TRBV20-1; cdr3_aa: CSASGGLYIGQFF
d_call: TRBD1; v_call: TRBV7-2; cdr3_aa: CASSSTGLDYGYTF
d_call: TRBD1; v_call: TRBV5-5; cdr3_aa: CASRKDRVMDGYTF
d_call: .; v_call: TRBV5-6; cdr3_aa: CASSIGGFSRAFF
d_call: TRBD1; v_call: TRBV3-1/TRBV3-2; cdr3_aa: CASSQPGTGVYEQYF
d_call: .; v_call: TRBV30; cdr3_aa: CAWSGVGVNTEAFF